The 8 T cell receptor beta chains below all came from one sample that was sequenced in a study of blood T cell repertoires in COVID-19. Assay used: immunoSEQ multiplex PCR; TCRdb lists only in-frame clones, some missing. This table has fewer than 300,000 clones, approximately 90% appearing once. The sequenced sample consisted of PBMCs or T cells enriched from blood (not recorded which). The receptors derive from a woman in her 30s who had recovered from COVID-19.

The table lists this clone with a count of one. The chain employs TRBV9 and TRBJ2-7; D perhaps matches TRBD1 (5 bases). V was shortened by 0 bases and J by 2 bases, with 12 bases between the two germline ends. This CDR3 spans 15 amino acids. Per germline, CDR1 SGDLS and CDR2 YYNGEE. CDR3 sequence (DNA): TGTGCCAGCAGCGTAGGATTGGCAGGGCCCTACGAGCAGTACTTC. Translated: CASSVGLAGPYEQYF. The full variable domain, its missing parts supplied by reference TRBV9 and TRBJ2-7, is DSGVTQTPKHLITATGQRVTLRCSPRSGDLSVYWYQQSLDQGLQFLIQYYNGEERAKGNILERFSAQQFPDLHSELNLSSLELGDSALYFCASSVGLAGPYEQYFGPGTRLTVT.

The CDR3 loop is CASKRAGNNSPLHF. As DNA, the CDR3 is TGTGCCAGCAAAAGGGCAGGGAATAATTCACCCCTCCACTTT. The chain uses TRBV27 and TRBJ1-6; perhaps TRBD1 as D (5 bases). Germline CDR1 is MNHEY and CDR2 is SMNVEV (reference sequence). This CDR3 comprises 14 residues. Trimming cost V 7 bases and J 5 bases, with 12 bases left between them.

The chain joins TRBV11-3 to TRBJ2-7, with 12 bases identical to TRBD2. V gave up 4 bases and J gave up 4 bases; unmatched junction bases: 2. The CDR3 covers 14 residues. CDR1 and CDR2 (germline): SGHNT, YENEEA. The DNA for the CDR3 is TGTGCCAGCAGCTCGACTAGCGGGAGTTACGAGCAGTACTTC. It codes for CASSSTSGSYEQYF.

The chain is built from TRBV19 and TRBJ1-5; 8 bases fit TRBD1. CDR3 length: 16 amino acids. Germline V gene data show CDR1 as LNHDA and CDR2 as SQIVND (reference sequence). J gave up 3 bases and V 3 bases, and 7 bases lay outside the gene matches. CDR3 sequence reads: CASSIRDRGYNQPQHF. The CDR3 DNA follows: TGTGCCAGTAGTATCCGCGACAGGGGCTACAATCAGCCCCAGCATTTT. The whole variable domain, filled in from reference TRBV19 and TRBJ1-5, reads DGGITQSPKYLFRKEGQNVTLSCEQNLNHDAMYWYRQDPGQGLRLIYYSQIVNDFQKGDIAEGYSVSREKKESFPLTVTSAQKNPTAFYLCASSIRDRGYNQPQHFGDGTRLSIL.

This sequence joins TRBV4-1 and TRBJ1-2; 7 nucleotides align to TRBD1. Trimming removed 3 bases from V and 7 bases from J; junction bases left unmatched: 5. Germline-derived CDR1 and CDR2 are MGHRA and YSYEKL. This CDR3 spans 13 amino acids. CDR3 protein: CASSHDRASGYTF. CDR3 sequence (DNA): TGCGCCAGCAGCCACGACAGGGCTAGTGGCTACACCTTC.

This chain uses TRBV9 with TRBJ2-5; TRBD1 agrees at 8 bases. Trimming cost V 2 bases and J 4 bases; bases outside gene matches: 10. The CDR3 totals 16 residues. The germline gives CDR1 SGDLS, CDR2 YYNGEE. The CDR3 DNA is TGTGCCAGCAGCGTCGGACAGGGACGGATCGGAGAGACCCAGTACTTC. It specifies CASSVGQGRIGETQYF.

This chain connects TRBV28 to TRBJ2-1; 7 bases align to TRBD2. Trimming cost V 4 bases and J 3 bases; bases outside gene matches: 3. Germline V gene data show CDR1 as MDHEN and CDR2 as SYDVKM. CDR3 length equals 14 residues. The CDR3 is CASSSGLDYNEQFF. The CDR3 bases are TGTGCCAGCAGTTCTGGACTAGACTACAATGAGCAGTTCTTC.

CDR3 residues: CASSLGQEQFF. CDR3 bases: TGTGCCAGCAGTTTGGGACAGGAGCAGTTCTTC. The genes are TRBV27 and TRBJ2-1; 7 nucleotides line up with TRBD1. Looked up from germline, CDR1 is MNHEY and CDR2 is SMNVEV (reference sequence). CDR3 length: 11 residues. Losses at the gene ends were 3 bases for V and 10 bases for J; bases not matched to a gene: 0.